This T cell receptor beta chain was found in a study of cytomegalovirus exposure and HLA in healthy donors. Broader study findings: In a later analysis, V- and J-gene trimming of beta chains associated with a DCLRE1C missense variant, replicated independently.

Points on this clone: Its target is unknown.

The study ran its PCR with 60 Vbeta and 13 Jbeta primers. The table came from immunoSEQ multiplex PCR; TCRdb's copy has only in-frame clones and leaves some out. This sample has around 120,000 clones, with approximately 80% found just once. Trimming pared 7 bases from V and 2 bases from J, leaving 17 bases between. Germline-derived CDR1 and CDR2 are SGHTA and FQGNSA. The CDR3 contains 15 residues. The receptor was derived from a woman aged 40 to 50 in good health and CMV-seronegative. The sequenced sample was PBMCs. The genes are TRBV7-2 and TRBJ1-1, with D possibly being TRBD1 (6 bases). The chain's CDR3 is CASTRGGRGNTEAFF. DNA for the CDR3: TGTGCCAGCACTCGAGGCGGCAGGGGAAACACTGAAGCTTTCTTT.